This TCR beta chain comes out of a study of post-analysis software for immune sequencing data. Overall study context: Clinical courses comprised relapsing-remitting, secondary progressive and progressive-relapsing multiple sclerosis. Study-wide points: Controls significantly exceeded multiple sclerosis patients in normalized Chao1 diversity. Four to six TRBV segments (TRBV5-6, TRBV5-1 and TRBV20-1 among them) occurred more frequently in patients than in controls. Samples sharing a preparation batch grouped tightly together when assessed by F measure.

Germline loops: CDR1 DFQATT, CDR2 SNEGSKA (reference sequence). V was clipped by 3 bases and J by 1 base, with 10 bases between them. This CDR3 contains 14 residues. The TCR beta cDNA libraries carried unique molecular identifiers. TCRdb reprocessed the PCR reads via MiXCR and lists one record per CDR3 protein. This sample has roughly 200,000 distinct CDR3 sequences, with 25% to 35% found just once. This clonotype occurred many times. Its antigen is unidentified. This chain joins TRBV20-1 and TRBJ1-5; no definite D call. Material for sequencing was blood. This TCR was sampled from a girl aged 2 to 17 with multiple sclerosis. The chain's CDR3 is CSARPGGSNQPQHF. CDR3 bases: TGCAGTGCTAGGCCAGGAGGCAGCAATCAGCCCCAGCATTTT.